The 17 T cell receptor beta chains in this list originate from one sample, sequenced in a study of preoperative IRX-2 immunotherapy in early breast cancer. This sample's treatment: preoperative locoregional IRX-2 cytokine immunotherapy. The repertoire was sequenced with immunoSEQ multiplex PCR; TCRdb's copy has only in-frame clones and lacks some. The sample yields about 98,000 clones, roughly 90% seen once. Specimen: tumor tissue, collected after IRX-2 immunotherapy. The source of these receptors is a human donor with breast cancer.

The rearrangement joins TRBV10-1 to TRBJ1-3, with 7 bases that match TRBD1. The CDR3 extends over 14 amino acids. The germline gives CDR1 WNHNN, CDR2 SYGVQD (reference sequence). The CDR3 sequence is CVRTQGKVGNTIYF. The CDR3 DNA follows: TGCGTCAGAACACAGGGGAAAGTAGGAAACACCATATATTTT.

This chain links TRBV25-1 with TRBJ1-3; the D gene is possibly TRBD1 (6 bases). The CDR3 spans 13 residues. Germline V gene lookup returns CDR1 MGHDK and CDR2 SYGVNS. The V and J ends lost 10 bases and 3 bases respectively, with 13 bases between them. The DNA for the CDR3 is TGTGCCACTACAGGGAGTGGTGGAAACACCATATATTTT. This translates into CATTGSGGNTIYF.

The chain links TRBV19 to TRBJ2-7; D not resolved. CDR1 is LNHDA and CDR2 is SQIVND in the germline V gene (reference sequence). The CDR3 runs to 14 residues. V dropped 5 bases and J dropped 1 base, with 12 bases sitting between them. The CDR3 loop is CASSSRTDSYEQYF. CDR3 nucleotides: TGTGCCAGTAGTTCACGGACGGATTCCTACGAGCAGTACTTC.

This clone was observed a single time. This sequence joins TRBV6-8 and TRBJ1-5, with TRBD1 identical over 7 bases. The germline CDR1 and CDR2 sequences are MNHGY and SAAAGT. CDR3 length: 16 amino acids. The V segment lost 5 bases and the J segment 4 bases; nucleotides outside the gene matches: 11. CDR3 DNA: TGTGCCAGCAGTGTAACACCGGGACAGCGGAATCAGCCCCAGCATTTT. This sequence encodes CASSVTPGQRNQPQHF.

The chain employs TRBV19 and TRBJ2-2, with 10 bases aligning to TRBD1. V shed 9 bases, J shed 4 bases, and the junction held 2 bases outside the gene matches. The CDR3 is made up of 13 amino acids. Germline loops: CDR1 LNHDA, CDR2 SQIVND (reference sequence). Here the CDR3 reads CASGQGVTGELFF. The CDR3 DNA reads TGTGCCAGCGGACAGGGGGTCACCGGGGAGCTGTTTTTT.

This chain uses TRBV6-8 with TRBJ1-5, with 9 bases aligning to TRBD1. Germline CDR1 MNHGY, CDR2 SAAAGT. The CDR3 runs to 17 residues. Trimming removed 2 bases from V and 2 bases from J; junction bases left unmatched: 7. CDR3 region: CASSYPGTGIGNQPQHF. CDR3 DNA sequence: TGTGCCAGCAGTTACCCCGGGACAGGGATTGGCAATCAGCCCCAGCATTTT.

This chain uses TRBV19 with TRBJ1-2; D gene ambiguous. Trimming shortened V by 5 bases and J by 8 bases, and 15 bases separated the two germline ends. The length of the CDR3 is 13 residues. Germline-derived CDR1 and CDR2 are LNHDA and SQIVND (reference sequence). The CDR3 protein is CASSPRHGEGYTF. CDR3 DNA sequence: TGTGCCAGTAGTCCTCGACACGGTGAGGGCTACACCTTC.

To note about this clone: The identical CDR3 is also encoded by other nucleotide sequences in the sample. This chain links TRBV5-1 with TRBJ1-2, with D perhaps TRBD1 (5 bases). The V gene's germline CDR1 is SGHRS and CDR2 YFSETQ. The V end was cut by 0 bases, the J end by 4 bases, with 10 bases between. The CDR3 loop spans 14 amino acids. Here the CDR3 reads CASSLGTGPYGYTF. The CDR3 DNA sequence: TGCGCCAGCAGCTTGGGGACGGGACCCTATGGCTACACCTTC.

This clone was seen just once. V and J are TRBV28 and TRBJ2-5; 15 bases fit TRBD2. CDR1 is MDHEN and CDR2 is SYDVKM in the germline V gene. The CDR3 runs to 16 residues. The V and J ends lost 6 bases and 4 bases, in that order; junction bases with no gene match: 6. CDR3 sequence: CASSPPGLAGGETQYF. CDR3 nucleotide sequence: TGTGCCAGCAGCCCCCCGGGACTAGCGGGAGGAGAGACCCAGTACTTC.

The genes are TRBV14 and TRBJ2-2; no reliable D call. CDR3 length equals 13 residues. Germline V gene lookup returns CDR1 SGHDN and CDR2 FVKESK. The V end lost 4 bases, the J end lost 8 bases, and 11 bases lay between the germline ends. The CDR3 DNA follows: TGTGCCAGCAGCCCCCGGATCTTGGGGGAGCTGTTTTTT. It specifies CASSPRILGELFF.

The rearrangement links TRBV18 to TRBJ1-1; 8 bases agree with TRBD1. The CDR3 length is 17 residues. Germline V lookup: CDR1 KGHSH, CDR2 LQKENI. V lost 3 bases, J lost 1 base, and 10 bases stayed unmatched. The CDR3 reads CASSPTARTGKNTEAFF. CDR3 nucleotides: TGTGCCAGCTCACCGACGGCCCGGACAGGGAAGAACACTGAAGCTTTCTTT.

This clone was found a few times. DNA of the CDR3: TGTGCCAGCAGCCTCTCCCCAGACTCGTACGAGCAGTACTTC. It yields the protein CASSLSPDSYEQYF. The chain recombines TRBV7-4 with TRBJ2-7; no reliable D call. The CDR3 runs 14 residues. V was clipped by 5 bases and J by 4 bases, with 15 bases between them. The germline CDR1 and CDR2 sequences are SGHVT and SQSDAQ. Full variable domain (outside the CDR3, taken from reference TRBV7-4 and TRBJ2-7): GAGVSQSPRYKVAKRGRDVALRCDSISGHVTLYWYRQTLGQGSEVLTYSQSDAQRDKSGRPSGRFSAERPERSVSTLKIQRTEQGDSAVYLCASSLSPDSYEQYFGPGTRLTVT.

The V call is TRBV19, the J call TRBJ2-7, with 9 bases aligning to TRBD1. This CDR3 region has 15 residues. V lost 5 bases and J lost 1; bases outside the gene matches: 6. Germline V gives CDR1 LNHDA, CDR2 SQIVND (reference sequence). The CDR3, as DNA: TGTGCCAGTAGTCCCGGGACAGGGTCTTCCTACGAGCAGTACTTC. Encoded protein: CASSPGTGSSYEQYF.

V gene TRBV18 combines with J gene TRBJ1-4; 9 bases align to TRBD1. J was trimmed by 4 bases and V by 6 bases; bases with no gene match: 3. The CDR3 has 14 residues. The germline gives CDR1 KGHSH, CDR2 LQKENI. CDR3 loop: CASSGQGYNEKLFF. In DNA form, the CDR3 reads TGTGCCAGCTCCGGACAGGGGTATAATGAAAAACTGTTTTTT. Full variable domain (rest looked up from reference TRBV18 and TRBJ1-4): NAGVMQNPRHLVRRRGQEARLRCSPMKGHSHVYWYRQLPEEGLKFMVYLQKENIIDESGMPKERFSAEFPKEGPSILRIQQVVRGDSAAYFCASSGQGYNEKLFFGSGTQLSVL.

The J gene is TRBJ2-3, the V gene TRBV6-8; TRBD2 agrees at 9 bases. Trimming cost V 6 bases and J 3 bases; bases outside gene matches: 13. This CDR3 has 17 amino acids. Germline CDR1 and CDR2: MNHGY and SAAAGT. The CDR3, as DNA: TGTGCCAGCAGCCAACGCCGGTGGACTAGCGTAACAGATACGCAGTATTTT. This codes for CASSQRRWTSVTDTQYF.

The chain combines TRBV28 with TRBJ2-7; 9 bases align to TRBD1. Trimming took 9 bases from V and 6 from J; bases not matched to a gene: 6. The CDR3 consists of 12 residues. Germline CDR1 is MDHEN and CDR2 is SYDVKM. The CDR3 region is CASEQGAGEQYF. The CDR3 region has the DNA TGTGCCAGTGAACAGGGGGCTGGCGAGCAGTACTTC.

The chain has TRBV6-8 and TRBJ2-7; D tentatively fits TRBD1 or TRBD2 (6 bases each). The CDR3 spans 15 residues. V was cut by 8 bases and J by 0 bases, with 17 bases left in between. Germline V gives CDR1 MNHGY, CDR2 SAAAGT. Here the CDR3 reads CASRARQDYSYEQYF. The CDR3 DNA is TGTGCCAGCCGCGCCCGACAGGACTACTCCTACGAGCAGTACTTC.